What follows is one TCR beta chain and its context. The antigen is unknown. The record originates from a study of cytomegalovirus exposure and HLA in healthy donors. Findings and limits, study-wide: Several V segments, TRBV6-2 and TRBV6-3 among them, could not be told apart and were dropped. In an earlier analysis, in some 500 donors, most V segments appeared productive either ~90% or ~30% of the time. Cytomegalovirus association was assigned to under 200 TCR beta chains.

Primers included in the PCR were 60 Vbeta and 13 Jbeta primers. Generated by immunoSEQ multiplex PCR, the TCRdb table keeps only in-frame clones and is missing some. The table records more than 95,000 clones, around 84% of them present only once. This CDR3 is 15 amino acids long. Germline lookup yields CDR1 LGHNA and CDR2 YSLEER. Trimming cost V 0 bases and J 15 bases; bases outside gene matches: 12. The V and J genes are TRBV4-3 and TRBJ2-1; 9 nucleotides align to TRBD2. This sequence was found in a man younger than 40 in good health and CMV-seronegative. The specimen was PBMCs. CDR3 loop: CASSQDRSGRTSMFF. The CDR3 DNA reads TGCGCCAGCAGCCAAGATCGTAGCGGGAGAACCTCTATGTTCTTC.